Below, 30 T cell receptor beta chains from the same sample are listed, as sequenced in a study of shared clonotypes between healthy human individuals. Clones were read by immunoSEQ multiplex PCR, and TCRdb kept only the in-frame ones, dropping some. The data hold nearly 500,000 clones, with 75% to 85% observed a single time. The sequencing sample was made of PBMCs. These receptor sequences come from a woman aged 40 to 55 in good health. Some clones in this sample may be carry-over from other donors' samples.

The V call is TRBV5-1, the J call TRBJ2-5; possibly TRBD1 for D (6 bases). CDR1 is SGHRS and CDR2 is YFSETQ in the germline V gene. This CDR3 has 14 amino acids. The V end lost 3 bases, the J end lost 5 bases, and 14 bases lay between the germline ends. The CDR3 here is CASSWGTFLETQYF. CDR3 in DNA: TGCGCCAGCAGCTGGGGGACATTTTTGGAGACCCAGTACTTC.

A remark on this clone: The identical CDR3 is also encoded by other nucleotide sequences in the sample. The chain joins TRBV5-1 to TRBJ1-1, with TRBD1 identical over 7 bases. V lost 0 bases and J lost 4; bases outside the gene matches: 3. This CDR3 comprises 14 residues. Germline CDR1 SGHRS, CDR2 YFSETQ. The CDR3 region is CASSLGQGFTEAFF. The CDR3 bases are TGCGCCAGCAGCTTGGGACAGGGTTTCACTGAAGCTTTCTTT.

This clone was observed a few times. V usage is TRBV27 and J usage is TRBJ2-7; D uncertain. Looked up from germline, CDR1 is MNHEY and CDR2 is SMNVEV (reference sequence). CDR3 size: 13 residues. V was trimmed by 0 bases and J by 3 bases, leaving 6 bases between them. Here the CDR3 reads CASSLSSFYEQYF. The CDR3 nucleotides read TGTGCCAGCAGTTTATCGAGTTTCTACGAGCAGTACTTC.

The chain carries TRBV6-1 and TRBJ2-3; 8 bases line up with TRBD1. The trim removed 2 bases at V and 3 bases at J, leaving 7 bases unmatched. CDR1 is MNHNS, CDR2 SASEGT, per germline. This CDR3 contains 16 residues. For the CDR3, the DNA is TGTGCCAGCAGTGAACTGACAGGGGAAGGGACAGATACGCAGTATTTT. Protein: CASSELTGEGTDTQYF.

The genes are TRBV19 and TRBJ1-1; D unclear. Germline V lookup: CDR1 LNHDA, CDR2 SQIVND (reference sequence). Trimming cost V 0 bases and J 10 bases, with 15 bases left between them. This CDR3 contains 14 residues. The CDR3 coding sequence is TGTGCCAGTAGTATAGATCTGGGAAGGGCGGCAGCTTTCTTT. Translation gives CASSIDLGRAAAFF. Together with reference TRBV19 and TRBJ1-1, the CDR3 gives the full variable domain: DGGITQSPKYLFRKEGQNVTLSCEQNLNHDAMYWYRQDPGQGLRLIYYSQIVNDFQKGDIAEGYSVSREKKESFPLTVTSAQKNPTAFYLCASSIDLGRAAAFFGQGTRLTVV.

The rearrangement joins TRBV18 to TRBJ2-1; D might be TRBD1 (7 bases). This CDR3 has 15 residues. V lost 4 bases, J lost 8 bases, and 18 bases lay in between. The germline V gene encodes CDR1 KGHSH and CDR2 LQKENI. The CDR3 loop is CASSLGTAGSDEQFF. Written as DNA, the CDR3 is TGTGCCAGCTCACTAGGGACAGCGGGTTCGGATGAGCAGTTCTTC.

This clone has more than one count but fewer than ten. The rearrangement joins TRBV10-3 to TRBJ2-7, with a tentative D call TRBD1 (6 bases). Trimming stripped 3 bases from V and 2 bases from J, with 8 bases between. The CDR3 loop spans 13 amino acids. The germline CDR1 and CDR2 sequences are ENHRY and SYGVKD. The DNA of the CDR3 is TGTGCCATCAGTGAACAGGGCCCCTACGAGCAGTACTTC. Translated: CAISEQGPYEQYF.

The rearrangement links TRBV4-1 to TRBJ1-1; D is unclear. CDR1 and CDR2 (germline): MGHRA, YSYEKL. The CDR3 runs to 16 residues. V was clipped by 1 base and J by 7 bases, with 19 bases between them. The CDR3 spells CASSQVDLVTRGEAFF. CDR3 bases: TGCGCCAGCAGCCAAGTCGACCTCGTAACACGGGGTGAAGCTTTCTTT.

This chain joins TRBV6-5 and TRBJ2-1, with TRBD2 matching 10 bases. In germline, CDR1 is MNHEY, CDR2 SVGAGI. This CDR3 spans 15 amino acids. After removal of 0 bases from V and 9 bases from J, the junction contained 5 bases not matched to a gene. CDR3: CASSYSSSGRGEQFF. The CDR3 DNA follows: TGTGCCAGCAGTTACTCGTCTAGCGGGAGAGGTGAGCAGTTCTTC.

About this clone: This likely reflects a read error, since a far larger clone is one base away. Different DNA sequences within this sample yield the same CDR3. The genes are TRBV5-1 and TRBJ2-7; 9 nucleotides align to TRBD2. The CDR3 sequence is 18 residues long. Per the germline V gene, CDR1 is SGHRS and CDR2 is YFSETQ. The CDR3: CASSLSGLAASASYEQYF. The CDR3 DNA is TGCGCCAGCAGCTTGTCGGGACTAGCTGCCTCGGCTTCTTACGAGCAATACTTC.

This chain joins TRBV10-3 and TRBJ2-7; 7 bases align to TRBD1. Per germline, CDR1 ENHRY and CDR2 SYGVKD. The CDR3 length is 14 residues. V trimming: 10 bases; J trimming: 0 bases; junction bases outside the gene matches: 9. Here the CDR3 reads CATSKGAFSYEQYF. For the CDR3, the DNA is TGTGCCACCTCGAAGGGGGCGTTCTCCTACGAGCAGTACTTC.

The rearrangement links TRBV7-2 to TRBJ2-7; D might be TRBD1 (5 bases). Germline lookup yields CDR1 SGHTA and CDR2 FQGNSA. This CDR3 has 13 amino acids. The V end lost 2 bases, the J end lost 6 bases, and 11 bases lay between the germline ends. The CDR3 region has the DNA TGTGCCAGCAGCTTAAGCAGGGTGGCCGAGCAGTACTTC. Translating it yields CASSLSRVAEQYF.

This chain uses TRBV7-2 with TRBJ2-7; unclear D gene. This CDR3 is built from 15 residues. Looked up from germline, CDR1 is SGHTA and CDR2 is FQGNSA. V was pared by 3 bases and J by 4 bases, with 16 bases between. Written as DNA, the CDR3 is TGTGCCAGCAGCTTCTCCGCGGCAGCTTATTACGAGCAGTACTTC. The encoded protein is CASSFSAAAYYEQYF.

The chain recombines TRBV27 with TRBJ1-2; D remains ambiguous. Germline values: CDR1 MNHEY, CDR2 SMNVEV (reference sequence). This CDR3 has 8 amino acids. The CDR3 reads CPDYGYTF. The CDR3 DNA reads TGTCCCGACTATGGCTACACCTTC.

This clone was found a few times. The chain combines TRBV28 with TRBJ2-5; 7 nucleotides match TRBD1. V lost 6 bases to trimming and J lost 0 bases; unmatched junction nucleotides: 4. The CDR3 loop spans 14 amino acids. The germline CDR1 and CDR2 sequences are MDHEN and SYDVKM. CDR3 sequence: CASRRTGDQETQYF. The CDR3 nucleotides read TGTGCCAGCAGGCGGACAGGAGACCAAGAGACCCAGTACTTC.

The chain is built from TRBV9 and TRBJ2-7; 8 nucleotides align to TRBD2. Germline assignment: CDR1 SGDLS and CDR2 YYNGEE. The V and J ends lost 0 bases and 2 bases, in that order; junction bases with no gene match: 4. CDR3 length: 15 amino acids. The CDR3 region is CASSVDPGGPYEQYF. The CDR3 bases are TGTGCCAGCAGCGTAGATCCGGGAGGGCCCTACGAGCAGTACTTC.

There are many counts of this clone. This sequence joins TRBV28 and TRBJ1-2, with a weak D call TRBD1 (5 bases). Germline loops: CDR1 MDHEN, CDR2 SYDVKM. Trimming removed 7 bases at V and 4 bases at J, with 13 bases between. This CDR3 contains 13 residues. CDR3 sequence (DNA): TGTGCCAGCAAGGTGGGGGATCTCTATGGCTACACCTTC. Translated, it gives CASKVGDLYGYTF.

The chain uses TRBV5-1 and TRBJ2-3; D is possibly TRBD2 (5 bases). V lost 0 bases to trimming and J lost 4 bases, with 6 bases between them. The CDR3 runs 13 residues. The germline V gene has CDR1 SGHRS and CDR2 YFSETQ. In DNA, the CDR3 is TGCGCCAGCAGCTTGGGAGCGGCAGATACGCAGTATTTT. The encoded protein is CASSLGAADTQYF.

CDR3: CASSLGRDPRTRNTEAFF. CDR3 coding DNA: TGCGCCAGCAGCTTGGGGAGGGACCCCCGAACGAGGAACACTGAAGCTTTCTTT. The chain joins TRBV5-1 to TRBJ1-1; TRBD1 might be the D (5 bases). Trimming cost V 0 bases and J 1 base, with 19 bases left between them. This CDR3 comprises 18 residues. CDR1 SGHRS and CDR2 YFSETQ come from the germline V gene.

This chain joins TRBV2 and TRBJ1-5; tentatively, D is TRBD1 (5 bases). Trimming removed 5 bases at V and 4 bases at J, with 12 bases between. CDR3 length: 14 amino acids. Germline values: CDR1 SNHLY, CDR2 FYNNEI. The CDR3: CASSQLSGNQPQHF. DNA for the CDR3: TGTGCCAGCAGTCAACTATCAGGGAATCAGCCCCAGCATTTT.

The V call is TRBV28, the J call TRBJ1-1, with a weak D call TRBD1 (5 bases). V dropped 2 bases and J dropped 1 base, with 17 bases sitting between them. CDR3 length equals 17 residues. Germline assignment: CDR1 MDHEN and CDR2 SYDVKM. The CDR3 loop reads CASSLPTDLKENTEAFF. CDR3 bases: TGTGCCAGCAGTTTACCGACAGACCTAAAAGAGAACACTGAAGCTTTCTTT.

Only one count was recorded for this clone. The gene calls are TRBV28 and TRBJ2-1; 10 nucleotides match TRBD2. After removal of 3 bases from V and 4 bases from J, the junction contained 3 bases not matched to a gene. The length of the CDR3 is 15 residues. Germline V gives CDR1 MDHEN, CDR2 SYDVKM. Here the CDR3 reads CASSFTSGIYNEQFF. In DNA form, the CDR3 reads TGTGCCAGCAGTTTTACTAGCGGGATATACAATGAGCAGTTCTTC. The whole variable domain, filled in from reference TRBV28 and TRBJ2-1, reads DVKVTQSSRYLVKRTGEKVFLECVQDMDHENMFWYRQDPGLGLRLIYFSYDVKMKEKGDIPEGYSVSREKKERFSLILESASTNQTSMYLCASSFTSGIYNEQFFGPGTRLTVL.

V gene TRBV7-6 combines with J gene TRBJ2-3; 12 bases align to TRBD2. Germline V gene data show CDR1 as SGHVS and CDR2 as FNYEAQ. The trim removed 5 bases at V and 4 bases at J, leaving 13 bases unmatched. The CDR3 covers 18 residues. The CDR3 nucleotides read TGTGCCAGCAGCCCCCGCCGACTAGCGGGGGACCTCTCAGATACGCAGTATTTT. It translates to CASSPRRLAGDLSDTQYF. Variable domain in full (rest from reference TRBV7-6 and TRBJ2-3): GAGVSQSPRYKVTKRGQDVALRCDPISGHVSLYWYRQALGQGPEFLTYFNYEAQQDKSGLPNDRFSAERPEGSISTLTIQRTEQRDSAMYRCASSPRRLAGDLSDTQYFGPGTRLTVL.

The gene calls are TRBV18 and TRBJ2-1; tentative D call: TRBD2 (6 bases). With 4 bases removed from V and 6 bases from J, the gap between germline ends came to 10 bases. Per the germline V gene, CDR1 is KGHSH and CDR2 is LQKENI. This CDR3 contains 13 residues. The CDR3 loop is CASSQSEGNEQFF. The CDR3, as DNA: TGTGCCAGCTCACAGTCGGAGGGCAATGAGCAGTTCTTC.

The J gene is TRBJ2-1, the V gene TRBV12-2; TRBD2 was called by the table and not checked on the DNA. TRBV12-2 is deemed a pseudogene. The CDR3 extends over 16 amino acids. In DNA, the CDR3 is TGTGCAAGTCGCTTAGGGACTAGCGAGGGCTACAATGAGCAGTTCTTC. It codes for CASRLGTSEGYNEQFF.

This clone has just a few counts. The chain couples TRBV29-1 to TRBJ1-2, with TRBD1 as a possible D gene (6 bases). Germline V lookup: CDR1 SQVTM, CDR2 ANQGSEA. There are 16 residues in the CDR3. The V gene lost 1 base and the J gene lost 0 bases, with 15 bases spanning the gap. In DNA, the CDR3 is TGCAGCGTTGAAGTTTTTTGGACAGCCACTAACTATGGCTACACCTTC. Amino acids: CSVEVFWTATNYGYTF.

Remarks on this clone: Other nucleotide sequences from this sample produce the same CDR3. CDR3 sequence reads: CASSQTGSYEQYF. CDR3 coding DNA: TGCGCCAGCAGCCAGACAGGGAGCTACGAGCAGTACTTC. The chain combines TRBV4-1 with TRBJ2-7, with 7 bases fitting TRBD1. The CDR3 spans 13 residues. Looked up from germline, CDR1 is MGHRA and CDR2 is YSYEKL. V lost 3 bases, J lost 3 bases, and 2 bases stayed unmatched.

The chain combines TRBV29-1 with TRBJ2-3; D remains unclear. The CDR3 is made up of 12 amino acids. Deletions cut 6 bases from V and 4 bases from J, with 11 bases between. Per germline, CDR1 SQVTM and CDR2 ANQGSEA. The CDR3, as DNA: TGCAGCGTGGGTGATGGTGCAGATACGCAGTATTTT. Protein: CSVGDGADTQYF.

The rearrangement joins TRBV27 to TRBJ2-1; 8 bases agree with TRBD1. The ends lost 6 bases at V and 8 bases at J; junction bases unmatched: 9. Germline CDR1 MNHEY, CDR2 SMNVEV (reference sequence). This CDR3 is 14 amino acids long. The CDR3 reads CASRPLTGGHEQFF. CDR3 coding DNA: TGTGCCAGCAGGCCCTTAACAGGGGGGCATGAGCAGTTCTTC.

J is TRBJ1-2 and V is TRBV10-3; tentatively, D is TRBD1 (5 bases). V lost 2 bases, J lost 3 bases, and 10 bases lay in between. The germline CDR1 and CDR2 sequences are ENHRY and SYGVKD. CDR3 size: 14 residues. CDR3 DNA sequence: TGTGCCATCAGTGAGGGGACTCGGGACTATGGCTACACCTTC. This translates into CAISEGTRDYGYTF.